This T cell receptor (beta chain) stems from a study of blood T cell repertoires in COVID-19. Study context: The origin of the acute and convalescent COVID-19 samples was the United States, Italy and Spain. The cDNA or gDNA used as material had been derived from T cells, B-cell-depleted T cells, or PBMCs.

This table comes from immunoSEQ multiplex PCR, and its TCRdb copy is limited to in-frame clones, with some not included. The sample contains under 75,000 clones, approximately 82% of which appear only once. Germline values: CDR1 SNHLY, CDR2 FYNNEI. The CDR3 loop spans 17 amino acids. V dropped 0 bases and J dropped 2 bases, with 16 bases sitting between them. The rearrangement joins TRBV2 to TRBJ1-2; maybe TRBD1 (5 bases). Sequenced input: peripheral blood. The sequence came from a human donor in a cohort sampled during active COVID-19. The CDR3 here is CASSEAGRTGHNYGYTF. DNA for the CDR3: TGTGCCAGCAGTGAAGCGGGCAGAACAGGCCACAACTATGGCTACACCTTC.